This note documents a single TCR beta chain sequence. In germline, CDR1 is SGHTA, CDR2 FQGNSA. The ends lost 3 bases at V and 1 base at J; junction bases unmatched: 6. The CDR3 has 17 amino acids. The protocol was immunoSEQ multiplex PCR, while the TCRdb copy is restricted to in-frame clones and leaves out a portion. Of 3,500 to 5,000 clones in the sample, over 60% were seen once. The sample is drawn from a study of neoadjuvant nivolumab and ipilimumab in lung cancer. The clonotype was recovered from an adult with non-small cell lung cancer. Sequenced here: peripheral blood, sampled after neoadjuvant nivolumab, alone or with ipilimumab, at or shortly before surgery. The chain carries TRBV7-2 and TRBJ2-5, with 12 bases lining up with TRBD2. The CDR3 DNA reads as TGTGCCAGCAGCTTGACTAGCGGGAGTCCCGGCCAAGAGACCCAGTACTTC. As protein: CASSLTSGSPGQETQYF.